This TCR beta chain derives from a study of T cell changes during pregnancy in multiple sclerosis (dated by TCRdb to between 2018 and 2021). Describing the broader study: In women with multiple sclerosis, the researchers looked at how the T cell repertoire shifted as pregnancy progressed.

Library generation was performed with the immunoSEQ multiplex PCR assay. What TCRdb holds here is the immuneACCESS table cut down to in-frame rearrangements. Part of the clones is not present; checked against another copy, under half of the missing clones reflect an unresolved V gene, and the others are unexplained. The sample table records approximately 83,000 clones; roughly 93% of these occur just once. The ten largest clones add up to 3.5% to 4.5% of the sample. As encoded in the germline V gene (reference sequence), CDR1 is PRHDT while CDR2 is FYEKMQ. Between the V and J ends, shortened by 2 bases and 5 bases respectively, the junction contains 4 bases. Taken from cysteine to phenylalanine, the CDR3 has 12 residues. Solely the CDR3 DNA is kept, with 36 bases framed from the first base. To note about this clone: Its antigen is unknown. No base qualities exist here, and no much larger clone lies one base off it.

The rearrangement combines TRBV13 with TRBJ2-1; the D gene cannot be named for sure. The sequencing here drew on peripheral blood, taken in the first trimester of pregnancy. This clonotype was sampled from a female donor with multiple sclerosis, enrolled in a pregnancy study. The base sequence is TGTGCCAGCAGCTTACGGGACAATGAGCAGTTCTTC. Its product reads: CASSLRDNEQFF.